This TCR beta chain was recovered during a study of OX40 agonist ivuxolimab in advanced cancers. As for the study in general: Given to patients was ivuxolimab, an agonistic anti-OX40 (CD134) antibody. The dose-escalation cohort was approximately 81% male, with a mean age of around 54 years, ranging roughly 20 to 90.

Notes on the study in general: CD4+ and CD8+ blood T cells expanded clonally by week 6 at 0.1 to 3.0 mg/kg.

Clones were read by immunoSEQ multiplex PCR, and TCRdb kept only the in-frame ones, dropping some. The sample lists more than 25,000 clones; 75% to 90% were seen once. For this clone: What it binds is unknown.

J was trimmed by 2 bases and V by 2 bases; bases with no gene match: 3. The CDR3 contains 14 residues. From germline, CDR1 is MNHEY and CDR2 SMNVEV (reference sequence). The receptor was derived from an adult with an advanced solid tumor such as melanoma, head and neck, liver or kidney cancer. The specimen comprised CD4+ or CD8+ T cells sorted from blood, sampled in a trial of the OX40 agonist ivuxolimab. This rearrangement joins TRBV27 to TRBJ2-7, with 7 bases aligning to TRBD2. The CDR3 sequence is CASSLAGAAYEQYF. The CDR3 DNA is TGTGCCAGCAGTTTAGCGGGAGCGGCCTACGAGCAGTACTTC.